This TCR beta chain stems from a study of T cell responses to AZD1222 COVID-19 vaccine. Whole-study results and caveats: The study identified only five to seven AZD1222 recipients as seropositive at baseline. Clonal diversity was possibly underestimated, and white British individuals and females predominated among donors. An increase in Spike-specific TCR breadth and depth was observed after two AZD1222 doses.

Germline V gene data show CDR1 as LNHNV and CDR2 as YYDKDF (reference sequence). Trimming stripped 0 bases from V and 14 bases from J, with 16 bases between. CDR3 length: 13 residues. Using immunoSEQ multiplex PCR, the repertoire was profiled, and TCRdb retains in-frame clones only, with some absent. Among 100,000 to 150,000 clones listed, 90% were seen once. In the case of this clone: The antigen remains undetermined.

This sequence was found in an adult in good health. The sequencing here drew on peripheral blood, taken on day 0 of MenACWY control vaccination. The chain joins TRBV15 to TRBJ1-2; the D gene is possibly TRBD1 (6 bases). CDR3 in DNA: TGTGCCACCAGCAGAGAGGGGGCACGGAGTGTGACCTTC. Translating gives CATSREGARSVTF.